One and the same sample provided the 10 T cell receptor beta chains below, sequenced in a study of a mutant IDH1 vaccine in newly diagnosed glioma. Time point reported: baseline, week 1 (first vaccination visit). Regarding treatment: pre-vaccination baseline after standard-of-care therapy. Libraries were prepared by immunoSEQ multiplex PCR; TCRdb keeps only in-frame clonotypes and omits some of them. The sample lists just under 95,000 clones; roughly four fifths were seen once. The input for sequencing was PBMCs, taken from a glioma patient treated with radiotherapy, temozolomide or both. The receptors were gathered from a woman aged 45-65 years with glioma.

The chain has TRBV5-4 and TRBJ2-7; TRBD2 matches 9 bases. From germline, CDR1 is SGHNT and CDR2 YYREEE (reference sequence). The CDR3 has 16 residues. Trimming cost V 4 bases and J 4 bases; bases outside gene matches: 12. CDR3 region: CASSLAGRGGRYEQYF. In DNA, the CDR3 is TGTGCCAGCAGCCTGGCGGGGCGGGGGGGACGGTACGAGCAGTACTTC. Looking up the rest from reference TRBV5-4 and TRBJ2-7 gives the full variable domain: ETGVTQSPTHLIKTRGQQVTLRCSSQSGHNTVSWYQQALGQGPQFIFQYYREEENGRGNFPPRFSGLQFPNYSSELNVNALELDDSALYLCASSLAGRGGRYEQYFGPGTRLTVT.

This sequence joins TRBV5-1 and TRBJ1-1; D unclear. CDR1 is SGHRS, CDR2 YFSETQ, per germline. The V end was cut by 0 bases, the J end by 3 bases, with 21 bases between. The CDR3 consists of 18 residues. CDR3 DNA sequence: TGCGCCAGCAGCTTGGCCGAGGAGGGCGGGAGTCGGGACACTGAAGCTTTCTTT. Translation: CASSLAEEGGSRDTEAFF.

The gene calls are TRBV5-1 and TRBJ2-5; 7 nucleotides match TRBD2. The V gene's germline CDR1 is SGHRS and CDR2 YFSETQ. The CDR3 totals 15 residues. Trimming cost V 4 bases and J 7 bases; bases outside gene matches: 13. The CDR3 DNA reads TGCGCCAGCAGCCCCGATAGCGGGCCGGGTGGGACCCAGTACTTC. This sequence encodes CASSPDSGPGGTQYF.

V is TRBV2 and J is TRBJ2-1; D uncertain. V was pared by 3 bases and J by 4 bases, with 4 bases between. Germline V lookup: CDR1 SNHLY, CDR2 FYNNEI. The CDR3 spans 12 residues. The CDR3 loop reads CASSEGYNEQFF. As DNA, the CDR3 is TGTGCCAGCAGTGAGGGGTACAATGAGCAGTTCTTC. Complete variable domain (other parts from reference TRBV2 and TRBJ2-1): EPEVTQTPSHQVTQMGQEVILRCVPISNHLYFYWYRQILGQKVEFLVSFYNNEISEKSEIFDDQFSVERPDGSNFTLKIRSTKLEDSAMYFCASSEGYNEQFFGPGTRLTVL.

The rearrangement uses TRBV5-4 and TRBJ1-1; D uncertain. This CDR3 spans 11 amino acids. V was shortened by 4 bases and J by 6 bases, with 7 bases between the two germline ends. CDR1 and CDR2 (germline): SGHNT, YYREEE (reference sequence). The CDR3 coding sequence is TGTGCCAGCAGCCGAGGGTCTGAAGCTTTCTTT. Protein: CASSRGSEAFF.

The chain couples TRBV18 to TRBJ1-1; D ambiguous. The CDR3 extends over 15 amino acids. Germline V gene sequence: CDR1 KGHSH, CDR2 LQKENI. Deletions cut 1 base from V and 2 bases from J, with 11 bases between. The CDR3 sequence is CASSPLLQVNTEAFF. Written as DNA, the CDR3 is TGTGCCAGCTCACCACTCCTACAAGTTAACACTGAAGCTTTCTTT. Complete variable domain (other parts from reference TRBV18 and TRBJ1-1): NAGVMQNPRHLVRRRGQEARLRCSPMKGHSHVYWYRQLPEEGLKFMVYLQKENIIDESGMPKERFSAEFPKEGPSILRIQQVVRGDSAAYFCASSPLLQVNTEAFFGQGTRLTVV.

This chain links TRBV19 with TRBJ2-2; TRBD2 matches 10 bases. The CDR3 length is 18 residues. V lost 0 bases and J lost 1; bases outside the gene matches: 5. CDR1 and CDR2 (germline): LNHDA, SQIVND (reference sequence). The CDR3 DNA sequence: TGTGCCAGTAGTATAGATCGGAGGACTAGCGGGAACACCGGGGAGCTGTTTTTT. Translated: CASSIDRRTSGNTGELFF.

This chain joins TRBV5-1 and TRBJ1-3, with D tentatively TRBD1 (5 bases). This CDR3 region has 14 residues. Trimming removed 7 bases at V and 1 base at J, with 12 bases between. Germline V CDR1 and CDR2: SGHRS, YFSETQ. CDR3 coding DNA: TGCGCCAGCTCGGAAGGGGTATCTGGAAACACCATATATTTT. Translated: CASSEGVSGNTIYF.

This clone was recorded a few times. This chain connects TRBV29-1 to TRBJ1-1, with D unresolved. This CDR3 region has 10 residues. The V gene's germline CDR1 is SQVTM and CDR2 ANQGSEA. V shed 5 bases and J shed 2 bases, with 3 bases lying between them. CDR3 in DNA: TGCAGCGTTAGAAACACTGAAGCTTTCTTT. Translating gives CSVRNTEAFF.

V gene TRBV9 combines with J gene TRBJ2-3; D uncertain. The CDR3 extends over 14 amino acids. From germline, CDR1 is SGDLS and CDR2 YYNGEE. V was clipped by 3 bases and J by 4 bases, with 12 bases between them. In DNA form, the CDR3 reads TGTGCCAGCAGCGACCTGGGCCGACCAGATACGCAGTATTTT. Amino acid sequence: CASSDLGRPDTQYF.